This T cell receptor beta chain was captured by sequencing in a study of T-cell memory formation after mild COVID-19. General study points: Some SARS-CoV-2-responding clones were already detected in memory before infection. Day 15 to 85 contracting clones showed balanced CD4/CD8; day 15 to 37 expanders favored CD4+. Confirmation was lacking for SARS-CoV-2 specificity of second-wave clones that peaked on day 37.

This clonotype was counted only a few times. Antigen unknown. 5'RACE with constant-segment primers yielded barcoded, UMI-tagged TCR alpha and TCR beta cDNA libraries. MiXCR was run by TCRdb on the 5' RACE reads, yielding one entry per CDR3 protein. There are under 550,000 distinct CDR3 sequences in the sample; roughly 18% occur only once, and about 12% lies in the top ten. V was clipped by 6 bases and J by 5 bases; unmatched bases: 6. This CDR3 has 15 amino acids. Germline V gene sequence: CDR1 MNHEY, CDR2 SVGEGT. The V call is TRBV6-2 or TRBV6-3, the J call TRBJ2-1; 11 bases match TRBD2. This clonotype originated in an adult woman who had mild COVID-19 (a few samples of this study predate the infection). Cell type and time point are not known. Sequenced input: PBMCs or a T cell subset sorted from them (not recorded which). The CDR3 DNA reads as TGTGCCAGCAGACCGGGACTAGCGGAACACAATGAGCAGTTCTTC. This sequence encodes CASRPGLAEHNEQFF.